A selection of T cell receptor beta chains follows, all from one sample in a study of blood T cells in healthy people across ages. TCRdb independently ran MiXCR on the 5' RACE reads; one entry per CDR3 protein. The table has approximately 1.5 million distinct CDR3 sequences, less than 45% seen once. The material sequenced was blood. Source of these receptors: a woman in her late teens or twenties in good health. CDR3s include the opening cysteine and the closing phenylalanine or tryptophan. The D gene is left open where the match is weak. Not all rows give a size; the values are once, few, many and, for expanded clones, a class.

v_call	clone_size	j_call	d_call	cdr3_aa	cdr3_nt
TRBV6-6	few	TRBJ1-5	-	CASNDGNQPQHF	TGTGCCAGCAACGACGGCAATCAGCCCCAGCATTTT
TRBV12-3/TRBV12-4	-	TRBJ1-2	TRBD1	CASSPRQGPDNGYTF	TGTGCCAGCAGCCCCAGACAGGGCCCGGACAATGGCTACACCTTC
TRBV6-5	-	TRBJ1-5	TRBD1	CASSPIRTGPNQPQHF	TGTGCCAGCAGTCCGATCCGGACAGGTCCTAATCAGCCCCAGCATTTT
TRBV27	-	TRBJ2-7	TRBD2	CASRVGLAGAGFYNEQYF	TGTGCCAGCAGAGTGGGTCTAGCGGGAGCGGGTTTCTACAATGAGCAGTACTTC
TRBV18	few	TRBJ2-1	-	CASSPRGGLANEQFF	TGTGCCAGCTCACCACGAGGAGGGCTTGCCAATGAGCAGTTCTTC
TRBV6-5	-	TRBJ2-7	-	CASSYLPSYEQYF	TGTGCCAGCAGTTATTTGCCCTCCTACGAGCAGTACTTC
TRBV12-3/TRBV12-4	many	TRBJ2-3	TRBD2	CASSRTGLAADTQYF	TGTGCCAGCAGTCGAACGGGACTAGCGGCAGATACGCAGTATTTT
TRBV7-2	few	TRBJ2-5	-	CASSARFSGYERYF	TGTGCCAGCAGCGCGAGGTTTAGCGGCTACGAGCGGTACTTC
TRBV5-1	-	TRBJ2-7	TRBD1	CASSLEGQPHEQYF	TGCGCCAGCAGCTTGGAGGGACAGCCCCACGAGCAGTACTTC
TRBV4-1	few	TRBJ1-1	TRBD1	CASLGTANTEAFF	TGCGCCAGCTTAGGGACAGCCAACACTGAAGCTTTCTTT
TRBV4-3	-	TRBJ1-1	-	CASSQVFLGNTEAFF	TGCGCCAGCAGCCAAGTGTTTTTGGGGAACACTGAAGCTTTCTTT
TRBV24-1	few	TRBJ2-1	TRBD2	CATSDPGLAGDQLRFF	TGTGCCACCAGTGATCCAGGACTAGCGGGAGATCAATTACGGTTCTTC
TRBV27	few	TRBJ1-2	TRBD1	CASSLRDRMGGYTF	TGTGCCAGCAGTTTAAGGGACAGGATGGGGGGCTACACCTTC
TRBV25-1	-	TRBJ2-7	-	CASSEFRGTYEQYF	TGTGCCAGCAGTGAATTTCGGGGGACCTACGAGCAGTACTTC
TRBV20-1	few	TRBJ1-5	-	CSASGGRDQPQHF	TGCAGTGCTAGTGGCGGCCGGGACCAGCCCCAGCATTTT
TRBV20-1	-	TRBJ2-3	-	CSAKRGRGTGDTQYF	TGCAGTGCAAAAAGGGGGCGGGGAACTGGGGATACGCAGTATTTT
TRBV7-2	many	TRBJ1-2	-	CASSLVKTSNYGYTF	TGTGCCAGCAGCTTAGTCAAGACAAGTAACTATGGCTACACCTTC
TRBV29-1	-	TRBJ2-1	-	CSVNTRQFSNEQFF	TGCAGCGTAAATACCCGTCAATTTAGCAATGAGCAGTTCTTC
TRBV7-2	many	TRBJ1-2	-	CASSLQGHGYTF	TGTGCCAGCAGCTTACAAGGTCATGGCTACACCTTC
TRBV20-1	-	TRBJ1-5	-	CSARDRRGSNQPQHF	TGCAGTGCTAGAGATCGGAGGGGTAGCAATCAGCCCCAGCATTTT
TRBV18	-	TRBJ2-1	TRBD1	CASSPRGQGSNEQFF	TGTGCCAGCTCACCACGCGGACAGGGTAGCAATGAGCAGTTCTTC
TRBV4-3	-	TRBJ1-2	TRBD1	CASSHSGTGENYGYTF	TGCGCCAGCAGCCATTCCGGGACAGGGGAAAACTATGGCTACACCTTC
TRBV6-5	-	TRBJ1-2	-	CASKKTSRGYTF	TGTGCCAGCAAGAAGACCTCTAGGGGCTACACCTTC
TRBV7-2	-	TRBJ2-1	TRBD2	CASSTVWTSATRGNEQFF	TGTGCCAGCAGCACCGTCTGGACTAGCGCAACGAGGGGCAATGAGCAGTTCTTC
TRBV15	-	TRBJ2-1	TRBD2	CATSRVGTIDNEQFF	TGTGCCACCAGCAGAGTGGGGACTATCGACAATGAGCAGTTCTTC
TRBV27	once	TRBJ2-1	TRBD1	CASSPLDRDNEQFF	TGTGCCAGCAGCCCATTGGACAGGGACAATGAGCAGTTCTTC
TRBV12-3/TRBV12-4	few	TRBJ2-4	TRBD1	CASTSRTGLAKNIQYF	TGTGCCAGCACTTCAAGGACAGGTTTAGCCAAAAACATTCAGTACTTC
TRBV29-1	-	TRBJ2-3	TRBD1	CSAKRGQGANTQYF	TGCAGCGCCAAGCGAGGACAGGGGGCGAATACGCAGTATTTT
TRBV12-3/TRBV12-4	few	TRBJ2-1	-	CASSRRRESHNEQFF	TGTGCCAGCAGCCGCCGTCGGGAATCCCACAATGAGCAGTTCTTC
TRBV9	few	TRBJ2-3	-	CASSVAGFTADTQYF	TGTGCCAGCAGCGTAGCAGGGTTCACGGCAGATACGCAGTATTTT
TRBV7-7	-	TRBJ1-6	TRBD1	CASSERTGRMIPYNSPLHF	TGTGCTAGCAGCGAACGGACAGGGAGAATGATCCCCTATAATTCACCCCTCCACTTT
TRBV12-3/TRBV12-4	few	TRBJ1-2	TRBD1	CASSYRQGNGYTF	TGTGCCAGCAGTTACCGACAGGGAAATGGCTACACCTTC
TRBV28	-	TRBJ2-1	TRBD2	CASTPSPAGVEQFF	TGTGCCAGCACCCCTAGCCCAGCGGGAGTTGAGCAGTTCTTC
TRBV7-2	-	TRBJ1-1	TRBD1	CASSLGNRGNTEAFF	TGTGCCAGCAGCTTAGGTAACAGGGGCAACACTGAAGCTTTCTTT
TRBV5-1	few	TRBJ1-4	-	CASSPSATNEKLFF	TGTGCCAGCTCCCCATCCGCAACTAATGAAAAACTGTTTTTT
TRBV6-2/TRBV6-3	-	TRBJ2-1	TRBD1	CASRVDRATYNEQFF	TGTGCCAGCAGAGTGGACAGGGCTACCTACAATGAGCAGTTCTTC
TRBV5-1	-	TRBJ2-1	-	CASSGTDNEQFF	TGCGCCAGCAGCGGAACAGACAATGAGCAGTTCTTC
TRBV7-3	few	TRBJ2-3	TRBD2	CASSERGLFTDTQYF	TGTGCCAGCAGCGAAAGGGGACTATTCACAGATACGCAGTATTTT
TRBV4-1	-	TRBJ2-2	-	CASSTHRTVGELFF	TGCGCCAGCAGCACACACAGGACCGTCGGGGAGCTGTTTTTT
TRBV24-1	-	TRBJ2-1	TRBD2	CATSEYTSGRVNEQFF	TGTGCCACCAGTGAATATACTAGCGGGAGGGTAAATGAGCAGTTCTTC
TRBV7-2	-	TRBJ2-5	TRBD2	CASSLVGTTREGSYNEQYF	TGTGCCAGCAGCTTAGTTGGGACCACCCGGGAGGGGTCCTACAATGAGCAGTACTTC
TRBV7-2	few	TRBJ2-7	TRBD2	CASSPQKTSGYYEQYF	TGTGCCAGCAGCCCACAAAAAACTAGCGGGTACTACGAGCAGTACTTC
TRBV6-2/TRBV6-3	few	TRBJ2-3	TRBD2	CASSYKATSGSTDTQYF	TGTGCCAGCAGTTACAAAGCGACTAGCGGCAGCACAGATACGCAGTATTTT